This TCR beta chain was documented in a study of cytomegalovirus exposure and HLA in healthy donors. Overall study findings and caveats: A later analysis linked 15,000 to 20,000 TCR beta sequences to HLA alleles at 0.05 false discovery rate.

Trimming took off 2 bases at V and 7 bases at J, with 10 bases between the two ends. Germline CDR1 SGHDT, CDR2 YYEEEE. The CDR3 contains 14 residues. The PCR ran on 60 Vbeta and 13 Jbeta primers. Some clones are missing from TCRdb's copy, which holds only in-frame ones; the method was immunoSEQ multiplex PCR. The table includes approximately 190,000 clones, around 80% detected once. As for this clone: The antigen is undetermined.

This rearrangement joins TRBV5-6 to TRBJ1-6; D gene uncertain. Material: PBMCs. The clonotype was recovered from a man between 40 and 49 years old in good health and CMV-seropositive. Written as DNA, the CDR3 is TGTGCCAGCAGCTTTGTGGGCCCAAATTCACCCCTCCACTTT. Its translation is CASSFVGPNSPLHF.